Listed below are T cell receptor beta chains from one sample, sequenced in a study of shared clonotypes between healthy human individuals. Some clones are missing from TCRdb's copy, which holds only in-frame ones; the method was immunoSEQ multiplex PCR. This sample has about 2.4 million clones, with roughly 93% found just once. Sequencing was carried out using naive CD4+ T cells from PBMCs. The origin of the receptors is a man in his late teens or twenties in good health. Some clones in this sample may be carry-over from other donors' samples. Each CDR3 is given with its conserved first and last residue. D genes are given only for firm matches. Expanded clones get a size class; other rows say once, few or many, or leave the size out.

-	TRBJ2-7	-	TRBV29-1	TGCAGCGTTGAAAGGGGAACGGGCGAGCAGTACTTC	CSVERGTGEQYF
-	TRBJ2-7	-	TRBV27	TGTGCCAGCAGTTCTCCGGCCCAACTTTACGAGCAGTACTTC	CASSSPAQLYEQYF
-	TRBJ2-1	-	TRBV11-3	TGTGCCAGCAGCTCACATGGGAGTTACAATGAGCAGTTCTTC	CASSSHGSYNEQFF
-	TRBJ2-1	-	TRBV9	TGTGCCAGCAGCGTAAGCGGGCAGGATGAGCAGTTCTTC	CASSVSGQDEQFF
-	TRBJ2-6	-	TRBV7-3	TGTGCCAGCAGCCCACAGGGTACGTCCTCTGGGGCCAACGTCCTGACTTTC	CASSPQGTSSGANVLTF
-	TRBJ2-1	-	TRBV11-2	TGTGCCAGCAGCTTAGATGGTGGCTACAATGAGCAGTTCTTC	CASSLDGGYNEQFF
-	TRBJ2-7	-	TRBV14	TGTGCCAGCGGAGCCAACCCCTACGAGCAGTACTTC	CASGANPYEQYF
TRBD1	TRBJ1-3	-	TRBV7-8	TGTGCCAGCAGCTCCCGGACAGGGGAGGGTGGAAACACCATATATTTT	CASSSRTGEGGNTIYF
-	TRBJ2-1	-	TRBV9	TGTGCCAGCAGCGTGCTGGGCTCCTACAATGAGCAGTTCTTC	CASSVLGSYNEQFF
TRBD2	TRBJ2-1	-	TRBV7-2	TGTGCCAGCAGCCCCAGCGGGAGGGCCTACAATGAGCAGTTCTTC	CASSPSGRAYNEQFF
TRBD1	TRBJ2-6	-	TRBV9	TGTGCCAGCAGCGTAGAAACCAGGGGGCGTAGGGCCAACGTCCTGACTTTC	CASSVETRGRRANVLTF
-	TRBJ2-3	-	TRBV27	TGTGCCAGCAGTCCAAGCGGCATACCCACAGATACGCAGTATTTT	CASSPSGIPTDTQYF
-	TRBJ1-3	once	TRBV5-8	TGTGCCAGCAGCTTGGGTAGGGAGAACACCATATATTTT	CASSLGRENTIYF
-	TRBJ1-5	-	TRBV28	TGTGCCAGCAGTTTATCCACTTTCGGATACGGGGGAGGGGTGCGTCAGCCCCAGCATTTT	CASSLSTFGYGGGVRQPQHF
-	TRBJ2-3	-	TRBV11-1	TGTGCCAGCAGCCCCGCGGGGGCGAAACCAGATACGCAGTATTTT	CASSPAGAKPDTQYF
-	TRBJ1-1	-	TRBV5-1	TGCGCCAGCAGCTTGGCCAGGGTGGGCACTGAAGCTTTCTTT	CASSLARVGTEAFF
TRBD1	TRBJ1-2	-	TRBV5-1	TGCGCCAGCAGCATTACGGGACAGGGGCGCTATGGCTACACCTTC	CASSITGQGRYGYTF
TRBD2	TRBJ2-5	-	TRBV2	TGTGCCAGCAGTGAGGAGCGGGAGGGGGAGACCCAGTACTTC	CASSEEREGETQYF
-	TRBJ2-1	-	TRBV5-6	TGTGCCAGCAGCTTGGGGTTCTGGGAATCCAACAATGAGCAGTTCTTC	CASSLGFWESNNEQFF
TRBD1	TRBJ2-1	-	TRBV28	TGTGCCAGCGCTGTCGGGACAGGGTCCTACAATGAGCAGTTCTTC	CASAVGTGSYNEQFF
TRBD1	TRBJ1-2	-	TRBV28	TGTGCCAGCAGCCCCTGGACAGGGGGCTTCTATGGCTACACCTTC	CASSPWTGGFYGYTF
TRBD1	TRBJ1-5	-	TRBV7-2	TGTGCCAGCAGCTACAGGGGTGAGCCCCAGCATTTT	CASSYRGEPQHF
TRBD1	TRBJ1-1	-	TRBV10-2	TGCGCCAGCAGTCGACAGGGTGGGATCACTGAAGCTTTCTTT	CASSRQGGITEAFF
TRBD2	TRBJ2-7	-	TRBV15	TGTGCCACCGGAGCGGGAGGCTTCGTGAGGGACGAGCAGTACTTC	CATGAGGFVRDEQYF
-	TRBJ2-3	-	TRBV11-2	TGTGCCAGCAGCTTAGATCGAGCGGCAGATACGCAGTATTTT	CASSLDRAADTQYF
-	TRBJ2-3	-	TRBV28	TGTGCCAGCAGTTTACGGCTAGCCCCCCCAGATACGCAGTATTTT	CASSLRLAPPDTQYF
TRBD2	TRBJ2-1	once	TRBV4-2	TGTGCCAGCAGCCAAGATAAGGCTAGCGGGAGATTCCGCGAGCAGTTCTTC	CASSQDKASGRFREQFF
-	TRBJ2-1	-	TRBV5-1	TGCGCCAGCAGCTCTCTCCCCATGGGAGCGGACAACTACAATGAGCAGTTCTTC	CASSSLPMGADNYNEQFF
-	TRBJ2-7	-	TRBV7-9	TGTGCCAGCAGCCGGGAGCCGGGGCGGGAGCAGTACTTC	CASSREPGREQYF
TRBD2	TRBJ2-7	-	TRBV7-3	TGTGCCAGCAGCCCACAACCCGGGACTATATACGAGCAGTACTTC	CASSPQPGTIYEQYF
-	TRBJ2-1	-	TRBV10-1	TGCGCCAGCAGCGAAGACAGGACGGGCTCCTACAATGAGCAGTTCTTC	CASSEDRTGSYNEQFF
-	TRBJ2-1	few	TRBV5-5	TGTGCCACCGGGTTGTGGGGATACAATGAGCAGTTCTTC	CATGLWGYNEQFF
-	TRBJ2-1	once	TRBV2	TGTGCCAGCAGGGAACTAGCTAGAATTCCAGGCAATGAGCAGTTCTTC	CASRELARIPGNEQFF
TRBD2	TRBJ2-7	-	TRBV6-6	TGTGCCAGCACCGGGACTAGCGGGAGCTACGAGCAGTACTTC	CASTGTSGSYEQYF
-	TRBJ2-7	-	TRBV6-5	TGTGCCAGCAGGGGGGGGGCAGGGGACGAGCAGTACTTC	CASRGGAGDEQYF
TRBD2	TRBJ2-3	-	TRBV5-4	TGTGCCAGCAGCCCCAGTAGCGGGAGGGCCCCAGATACGCAGTATTTT	CASSPSSGRAPDTQYF
-	TRBJ1-5	-	TRBV28	TGTGCCAGCAGTTTAGTAGATCAGCCCCAGCATTTT	CASSLVDQPQHF
-	TRBJ2-7	-	TRBV18	TGTGCCAGCTCCCATGGAGACAGCGCCTACGAGCAGTACTTC	CASSHGDSAYEQYF